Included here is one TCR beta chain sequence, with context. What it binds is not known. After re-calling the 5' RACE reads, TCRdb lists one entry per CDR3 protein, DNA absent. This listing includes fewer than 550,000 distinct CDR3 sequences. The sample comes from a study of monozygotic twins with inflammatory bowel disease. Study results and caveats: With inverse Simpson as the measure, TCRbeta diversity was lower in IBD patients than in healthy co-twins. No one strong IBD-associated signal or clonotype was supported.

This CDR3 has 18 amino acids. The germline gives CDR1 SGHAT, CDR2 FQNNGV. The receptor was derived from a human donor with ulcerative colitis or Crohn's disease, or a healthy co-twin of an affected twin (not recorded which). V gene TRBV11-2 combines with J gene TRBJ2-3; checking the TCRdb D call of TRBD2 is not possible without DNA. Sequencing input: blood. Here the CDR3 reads CASSLVVAGGVSTDTQYF.